Shown below are 6 T cell receptor beta chains from a single sample sequenced in a study of Ad26.COV2.S vaccination and SARS-CoV-2 variants. Data came from immunoSEQ multiplex PCR; TCRdb stores just in-frame clones and leaves some out. The profile shows some 370,000 clones, approximately 83% of them singletons. Sample treatment: approximately 18 received Ad26.COV2.S at low or high dose, single or two shots; five or six received placebo; per-sample allocation not given. Specimens were obtained on day 63 following the first vaccine or placebo injection. Here the sequenced sample was peripheral blood, taken in a trial of Ad26.COV2.S vaccine versus placebo. The receptors come from a person between 18 and 60 years old who received the Ad26.COV2.S COVID-19 vaccine or a placebo.

The chain couples TRBV6-5 to TRBJ1-1; 7 positions match TRBD1. V shed 9 bases and J 1 base; nucleotides not matched to a gene: 8. The CDR3 length is 14 residues. Looked up from germline, CDR1 is MNHEY and CDR2 is SVGAGI. This CDR3 is CASRKGAGNTEAFF. DNA of the CDR3: TGTGCCAGTCGCAAGGGGGCTGGGAACACTGAAGCTTTCTTT.

CDR3: CASSFEPTGENNQPQHF. CDR3 DNA: TGTGCCAGCAGCTTTGAACCTACAGGGGAAAATAATCAGCCCCAGCATTTT. The chain links TRBV7-2 to TRBJ1-5; 7 positions match TRBD1. CDR1 is SGHTA and CDR2 is FQGNSA in the germline V gene. This CDR3 has 17 amino acids. V trimming: 3 bases; J trimming: 4 bases; junction bases outside the gene matches: 12.

This clone was seen just once. The J gene is TRBJ2-7, the V gene TRBV4-2; 10 bases agree with TRBD2. Trimming took 2 bases from V and 5 from J; bases not matched to a gene: 15. CDR1 and CDR2 from the germline V gene are LGHNA and YNFKEQ. The CDR3 has 18 amino acids. CDR3 residues: CASSQQLYSSGRSHEQYF. The DNA of the CDR3 is TGTGCCAGCAGCCAACAACTGTACTCTAGCGGGAGATCCCACGAGCAGTACTTC.

V gene TRBV3-1 (or the pseudogene TRBV3-2) combines with J gene TRBJ1-2; 7 bases agree with TRBD1. Germline V gene lookup returns CDR1 LGHDT and CDR2 YNNKEL (reference sequence). The CDR3 contains 13 residues. The junction had 7 bases not matched to a gene; V was cut back by 8 bases and J by 4 bases. CDR3 DNA sequence: TGTGCCAGCGGGTGGCAGGGGGGCTATGGCTACACCTTC. Amino acids: CASGWQGGYGYTF.

The chain employs TRBV11-3 and TRBJ2-4; 12 bases line up with TRBD2. Trimming at V came to 4 bases and at J to 7 bases, leaving 8 bases not matched to a gene. Germline V gene data show CDR1 as SGHNT and CDR2 as YENEEA. This CDR3 is built from 16 residues. The CDR3 here is CASSSRLAGDQNIQYF. The CDR3 nucleotides are TGTGCCAGCAGCTCCCGACTAGCGGGAGATCAGAACATTCAGTACTTC.

The chain combines TRBV5-4 with TRBJ1-2; D remains unclear. This CDR3 has 14 residues. V was shortened by 4 bases and J by 4 bases, with 14 bases between the two germline ends. Germline CDR1 and CDR2: SGHNT and YYREEE (reference sequence). CDR3 sequence reads: CASSPGQVVYGYTF. CDR3 bases: TGTGCCAGCAGCCCCGGGCAGGTCGTCTATGGCTACACCTTC. Full variable domain (rest looked up from reference TRBV5-4 and TRBJ1-2): ETGVTQSPTHLIKTRGQQVTLRCSSQSGHNTVSWYQQALGQGPQFIFQYYREEENGRGNFPPRFSGLQFPNYSSELNVNALELDDSALYLCASSPGQVVYGYTFGSGTRLTVV.